A single sample is the source of the 25 T cell receptor beta chains below, sequenced in a study of PD-L1 blockade in urothelial cancer. Time point given: pretreatment peripheral blood. Repertoires were generated with immunoSEQ multiplex PCR, while TCRdb's copy carries only in-frame clones and drops some. The profile shows around 100,000 clones, around 86% of them singletons. The source was PBMCs, collected around atezolizumab (anti-PD-L1) treatment. The receptor source for this set is a man in his sixties with urothelial cancer.

The gene calls are TRBV6-1 and TRBJ2-3, with 8 bases lining up with TRBD2. CDR3 length equals 15 residues. J was trimmed by 2 bases and V by 3 bases; bases with no gene match: 4. Germline V gene lookup returns CDR1 MNHNS and CDR2 SASEGT. This chain's CDR3 is CASSDTSGPTDTQYF. Here the CDR3 DNA reads TGTGCCAGCAGTGATACTAGCGGACCCACAGATACGCAGTATTTT.

The chain carries TRBV29-1 and TRBJ2-5; D gene uncertain. V was trimmed by 6 bases and J by 2 bases, leaving 13 bases between them. Germline CDR1 reads SQVTM; CDR2 reads ANQGSEA. The CDR3 sequence is 13 residues long. CDR3 sequence (DNA): TGCAGCGTCGTGGTGACAATTCAAGAGACCCAGTACTTC. This codes for CSVVVTIQETQYF.

The chain carries TRBV19 and TRBJ2-5; weak D call: TRBD2 (6 bases). The germline V gene encodes CDR1 LNHDA and CDR2 SQIVND (reference sequence). The CDR3 runs to 14 residues. V was shortened by 5 bases and J by 1 base, with 11 bases between the two germline ends. Here the CDR3 DNA reads TGTGCCAGTAGTCAGCAGGGAGGCCAAGAGACCCAGTACTTC. Its protein is CASSQQGGQETQYF.

V is TRBV2 and J is TRBJ2-7; tentative D call: TRBD1 (6 bases). The V gene lost 6 bases and the J gene lost 2 bases, with 11 bases spanning the gap. This CDR3 comprises 13 residues. From germline, CDR1 is SNHLY and CDR2 FYNNEI. CDR3 bases: TGTGCCAGCAGGAACGGGACAACCTACGAGCAGTACTTC. Translated: CASRNGTTYEQYF.

This sequence joins TRBV28 and TRBJ2-1; D possibly corresponds to TRBD2 (6 bases). The CDR3 is made up of 15 amino acids. The germline V gene has CDR1 MDHEN and CDR2 SYDVKM. V lost 6 bases, J lost 3 bases, and 15 bases lay in between. The CDR3 protein is CASRVGEASYNEQFF. DNA for the CDR3: TGTGCCAGCAGGGTGGGGGAGGCGAGCTACAATGAGCAGTTCTTC.

The CDR3 here is CASSPGYNEQFF. CDR3 sequence (DNA): TGTGCCAGCAGTCCAGGCTACAATGAGCAGTTCTTC. This chain links TRBV28 with TRBJ2-1, with D unclear. V gave up 5 bases and J gave up 3 bases, with 5 bases separating them. Germline-derived CDR1 and CDR2 are MDHEN and SYDVKM. This CDR3 spans 12 amino acids.

Here the CDR3 DNA reads TGCGCCAGCAGCTCTACCGGGACTAGCCAAGAGACCCAGTACTTC. Translating gives CASSSTGTSQETQYF. The chain is built from TRBV5-1 and TRBJ2-5, with 8 bases fitting TRBD2. The CDR3 is 15 residues long. The germline V gene has CDR1 SGHRS and CDR2 YFSETQ. The junction had 5 bases not matched to a gene; V was cut back by 3 bases and J by 1 base. The whole variable domain, filled in from reference TRBV5-1 and TRBJ2-5, reads KAGVTQTPRYLIKTRGQQVTLSCSPISGHRSVSWYQQTPGQGLQFLFEYFSETQRNKGNFPGRFSGRQFSNSRSEMNVSTLELGDSALYLCASSSTGTSQETQYFGPGTRLLVL.

The genes are TRBV11-3 and TRBJ2-1; D not certain. In germline, CDR1 is SGHNT, CDR2 YENEEA. The V gene lost 2 bases and the J gene lost 0 bases, with 8 bases spanning the gap. The CDR3 sequence is 15 residues long. The CDR3: CASSLSASSYNEQFF. DNA of the CDR3: TGTGCCAGCAGCTTATCTGCGAGCTCCTACAATGAGCAGTTCTTC. The full variable domain, its missing parts supplied by reference TRBV11-3 and TRBJ2-1, is EAGVVQSPRYKIIEKKQPVAFWCNPISGHNTLYWYLQNLGQGPELLIRYENEEAVDDSQLPKDRFSAERLKGVDSTLKIQPAELGDSAVYLCASSLSASSYNEQFFGPGTRLTVL.

The genes are TRBV28 and TRBJ1-5, with TRBD1 identical over 9 bases. After removal of 6 bases from V and 7 bases from J, the junction contained 4 bases not matched to a gene. Germline values: CDR1 MDHEN, CDR2 SYDVKM. The CDR3 consists of 13 residues. Here the CDR3 DNA reads TGTGCCAGCAGCACAGGGGGCCCACAGCCCCAGCATTTT. It translates to CASSTGGPQPQHF.

The gene calls are TRBV18 and TRBJ2-7; TRBD1 agrees at 8 bases. This CDR3 spans 14 amino acids. V lost 3 bases and J lost 2; bases outside the gene matches: 3. Germline V gene lookup returns CDR1 KGHSH and CDR2 LQKENI. The CDR3 DNA reads TGTGCCAGCTCACCCCGACAGGGGACCTACGAGCAGTACTTC. Its protein product is CASSPRQGTYEQYF.

Written as DNA, the CDR3 is TGCGCCAGCAGCCAAGCTGCGACAGGGAGGTATGGCTACACCTTC. Its translation is CASSQAATGRYGYTF. This chain joins TRBV4-3 and TRBJ1-2, with TRBD1 matching over 7 bases. The germline gives CDR1 LGHNA, CDR2 YSLEER. J gave up 5 bases and V 1 base, and 7 bases lay outside the gene matches. This CDR3 region has 15 residues.

The chain combines TRBV18 with TRBJ2-7, with D tentatively TRBD2 (6 bases). Trimming pared 3 bases from V and 1 base from J, leaving 13 bases between. From germline, CDR1 is KGHSH and CDR2 LQKENI. There are 15 residues in the CDR3. CDR3 residues: CASSPGGPRSYEQYF. The CDR3 bases are TGTGCCAGCTCACCGGGGGGACCTCGTTCCTACGAGCAGTACTTC.

The CDR3 is CAISEGSGENYEQYF. The CDR3 DNA follows: TGTGCCATCAGTGAGGGGAGCGGTGAGAACTACGAGCAGTACTTC. J is TRBJ2-7 and V is TRBV10-3; D might be TRBD2 (5 bases). The CDR3 loop spans 15 amino acids. Trimming removed 2 bases from V and 3 bases from J, with 14 bases in between. Germline V gene sequence: CDR1 ENHRY, CDR2 SYGVKD.

This chain uses TRBV6-1 with TRBJ2-3, with a possible D match to TRBD2 (5 bases). CDR3 length: 14 residues. V was cut by 2 bases and J by 0 bases, with 6 bases left in between. Germline V CDR1 and CDR2: MNHNS, SASEGT. CDR3 DNA: TGTGCCAGCAGTGAAAGCGGCAGCACAGATACGCAGTATTTT. Translated, it gives CASSESGSTDTQYF.

The chain recombines TRBV7-9 with TRBJ2-6; D not resolved. The CDR3 covers 15 residues. CDR1 is SEHNR and CDR2 is FQNEAQ in the germline V gene (reference sequence). Trimming took 5 bases from V and 0 from J, leaving 8 bases between them. The CDR3 DNA follows: TGTGCCAGCAGCCTAGGCAGCTCTGGGGCCAACGTCCTGACTTTC. Its protein is CASSLGSSGANVLTF.

This clone showed up just once. The chain couples TRBV19 to TRBJ1-4, with D hard to call. With 6 bases removed from V and 7 bases from J, the gap between germline ends came to 15 bases. Germline lookup yields CDR1 LNHDA and CDR2 SQIVND (reference sequence). This CDR3 is 14 amino acids long. CDR3 bases: TGTGCCAGTAGGGTACGGTCCGGGATTGAAAAACTGTTTTTT. Amino acid sequence: CASRVRSGIEKLFF.

The rearrangement uses TRBV2 and TRBJ2-5; 8 nucleotides align to TRBD2. After removal of 6 bases from V and 4 bases from J, the junction contained 7 bases not matched to a gene. Germline V gene sequence: CDR1 SNHLY, CDR2 FYNNEI. The CDR3 runs 14 residues. The DNA for the CDR3 is TGTGCCAGCAGACCGGGCGGGGGGAGAGAGACCCAGTACTTC. Its protein is CASRPGGGRETQYF.

This sequence joins TRBV10-1 and TRBJ1-3; TRBD1 is a possible D gene (6 bases). The CDR3 is made up of 15 amino acids. Deletions cut 6 bases from V and 0 bases from J, with 12 bases between. From germline, CDR1 is WNHNN and CDR2 SYGVQD (reference sequence). CDR3 sequence reads: CASSSGTTSGNTIYF. CDR3 sequence (DNA): TGCGCCAGCAGCTCCGGGACAACCTCTGGAAACACCATATATTTT.

The chain couples TRBV19 to TRBJ1-1, with 7 bases lining up with TRBD1. Germline CDR1 is LNHDA and CDR2 is SQIVND (reference sequence). CDR3 length: 13 residues. The J segment lost 7 bases and the V segment lost 4 bases, leaving 6 bases of the junction unmatched. The CDR3 reads CASSNDRDSEAFF. The CDR3 nucleotides are TGTGCCAGTAGTAACGATAGGGACAGTGAAGCTTTCTTT.

This CDR3 is CASSLGRPGIGNQPQHF. The CDR3, as DNA: TGTGCCAGCAGCTTAGGTCGTCCGGGGATCGGCAATCAGCCCCAGCATTTT. V and J are TRBV7-9 and TRBJ1-5, with no clear D. The germline V and J ends were trimmed by 1 base and 2 bases, with 15 bases remaining between them. The CDR3 totals 17 residues. CDR1 is SEHNR, CDR2 FQNEAQ, per germline (reference sequence).

This chain joins TRBV18 and TRBJ2-3; D is possibly TRBD2 (7 bases). From germline, CDR1 is KGHSH and CDR2 LQKENI. V was clipped by 3 bases and J by 6 bases, with 10 bases between them. The CDR3 sequence is 13 residues long. The CDR3 region has the DNA TGTGCCAGCTCACCGGCGGGGGCGGATACGCAGTATTTT. Translation gives CASSPAGADTQYF.

V is TRBV25-1 and J is TRBJ1-5, with D unclear. V was cut by 1 base and J by 3 bases, with 10 bases left in between. Per germline, CDR1 MGHDK and CDR2 SYGVNS. CDR3 length: 15 amino acids. In DNA, the CDR3 is TGTGCCAGCAGTGAATGGGGAGACCTCAATCAGCCCCAGCATTTT. This codes for CASSEWGDLNQPQHF.

There are a few counts of this clone. This chain uses TRBV7-9 with TRBJ2-6; no clear D gene. CDR1 SEHNR and CDR2 FQNEAQ come from the germline V gene (reference sequence). The CDR3 runs to 16 residues. The V end was cut by 3 bases, the J end by 0 bases, with 9 bases between. The CDR3 DNA is TGTGCCAGCAGCTTCGGGTCTGTCTCTGGGGCCAACGTCCTGACTTTC. Its protein is CASSFGSVSGANVLTF.

The V gene is TRBV28, the J gene TRBJ2-5; 9 positions agree with TRBD1. This CDR3 comprises 15 residues. J was trimmed by 5 bases and V by 4 bases; bases with no gene match: 8. Germline CDR1 MDHEN, CDR2 SYDVKM. The DNA for the CDR3 is TGTGCCAGCAGTTCCGTAGGGACAGGGACCGAGACCCAGTACTTC. Protein: CASSSVGTGTETQYF.

The CDR3: CASTGGNSNQPQHF. The CDR3 nucleotides read TGTGCCAGTACAGGGGGAAATAGCAATCAGCCCCAGCATTTT. The rearrangement uses TRBV28 and TRBJ1-5; 8 nucleotides align to TRBD1. V gave up 9 bases and J gave up 0 bases; unmatched junction bases: 4. CDR3 length equals 14 residues. Germline CDR1 reads MDHEN; CDR2 reads SYDVKM.